One sample yielded the 12 T cell receptor beta chains listed below, sequenced in a study of shared clonotypes between healthy human individuals. Assay used: immunoSEQ multiplex PCR; TCRdb lists only in-frame clones, some missing. The sample contains roughly 1,600,000 clones, approximately 98.5% of which appear only once. Sequenced: naive CD4+ T cells sorted from blood. The subset: CD45RA+ positively selected. The receptors come from a young man in good health.

The chain has TRBV5-4 and TRBJ2-1; 7 nucleotides agree with TRBD2. Losses at the gene ends were 1 base for V and 2 bases for J; bases not matched to a gene: 6. Per germline, CDR1 SGHNT and CDR2 YYREEE (reference sequence). This CDR3 contains 16 residues. The CDR3 DNA reads TGTGCCAGCAGCTTGCCGGGGGGTCCTACCTACAATGAGCAGTTCTTC. It specifies CASSLPGGPTYNEQFF.

This chain connects TRBV18 to TRBJ2-2, with 14 bases lining up with TRBD2. The V and J ends lost 4 bases and 4 bases, in that order; junction bases with no gene match: 8. The CDR3 loop spans 18 amino acids. Germline V gene sequence: CDR1 KGHSH, CDR2 LQKENI. CDR3 residues: CASSLMGLAGVSTGELFF. The CDR3 DNA reads TGTGCCAGCTCACTTATGGGACTAGCGGGAGTAAGCACCGGGGAGCTGTTTTTT.

The chain combines TRBV10-1 with TRBJ2-1; the match to TRBD2 covers 9 bases. The V and J ends lost 5 bases and 3 bases, in that order; junction bases with no gene match: 5. The V gene's germline CDR1 is WNHNN and CDR2 SYGVQD (reference sequence). The CDR3 is made up of 15 amino acids. CDR3 amino acids: CASSQTSGDYNEQFF. The CDR3 DNA is TGCGCCAGCAGTCAGACTAGCGGAGACTACAATGAGCAGTTCTTC.

CDR3 region: CASSPTPVGLRFYEQYF. CDR3 coding DNA: TGTGCCAGCAGTCCGACCCCTGTGGGCTTGCGATTCTACGAGCAGTACTTC. This rearrangement joins TRBV27 to TRBJ2-7, with unresolved D. This CDR3 has 17 amino acids. Between the trimmed V and J ends, which lost 5 bases and 3 bases, there was a span of 23 bases. Germline CDR1 MNHEY, CDR2 SMNVEV (reference sequence).

This chain links TRBV11-2 with TRBJ2-2; 10 positions agree with TRBD2. This CDR3 is built from 16 residues. The V gene's germline CDR1 is SGHAT and CDR2 FQNNGV. V lost 5 bases and J lost 1; bases outside the gene matches: 4. In DNA, the CDR3 is TGTGCCAGCAGCAGTAGACTAGCGGGGAACACCGGGGAGCTGTTTTTT. This translates into CASSSRLAGNTGELFF.

The V gene is TRBV7-9, the J gene TRBJ1-4, with 7 bases matching TRBD1. The CDR3 has 14 amino acids. V shed 5 bases, J shed 6 bases, and the junction held 6 bases outside the gene matches. CDR1 SEHNR and CDR2 FQNEAQ come from the germline V gene (reference sequence). The CDR3 coding sequence is TGTGCCAGCAGCCGCGACAGGGCGGATGAAAAACTGTTTTTT. Translating gives CASSRDRADEKLFF.

The gene calls are TRBV5-1 and TRBJ2-5, with D maybe TRBD2 (5 bases). This CDR3 has 16 residues. Germline V gene sequence: CDR1 SGHRS, CDR2 YFSETQ. Trimming shortened V by 3 bases and J by 2 bases, and 17 bases separated the two germline ends. The chain's CDR3 is CASSYSLSGIQETQYF. Written as DNA, the CDR3 is TGCGCCAGCAGCTATTCCTTATCGGGGATTCAAGAGACCCAGTACTTC. Variable domain in full (rest from reference TRBV5-1 and TRBJ2-5): KAGVTQTPRYLIKTRGQQVTLSCSPISGHRSVSWYQQTPGQGLQFLFEYFSETQRNKGNFPGRFSGRQFSNSRSEMNVSTLELGDSALYLCASSYSLSGIQETQYFGPGTRLLVL.

The CDR3 protein is CASGRASGTTDTQYF. The CDR3 region has the DNA TGTGCCAGCGGTAGGGCTAGCGGGACGACGGATACGCAGTATTTT. V is TRBV6-6 and J is TRBJ2-3; 9 positions match TRBD2. The germline V gene encodes CDR1 MNHNY and CDR2 SVGAGI (reference sequence). V lost 8 bases to trimming and J lost 6 bases; unmatched junction nucleotides: 12. CDR3 length: 15 amino acids.

The chain joins TRBV7-6 to TRBJ2-7, with a tentative D call TRBD2 (5 bases). CDR1 SGHVS and CDR2 FNYEAQ come from the germline V gene. The V end was cut by 3 bases, the J end by 6 bases, with 18 bases between. The CDR3 covers 15 residues. CDR3 amino acids: CASSFAVGRGGEQYF. CDR3 nucleotides: TGTGCCAGCAGCTTCGCCGTAGGTAGAGGAGGCGAGCAGTACTTC.

J is TRBJ1-1 and V is TRBV29-1; D unclear. CDR3 size: 10 residues. With 5 bases removed from V and 4 bases from J, the gap between germline ends came to 5 bases. In germline, CDR1 is SQVTM, CDR2 ANQGSEA. The CDR3 DNA reads as TGCAGCGTTACTATCACTGAAGCTTTCTTT. This translates into CSVTITEAFF.

The rearrangement uses TRBV7-8 and TRBJ2-1; D not resolved. Trimming left V 1 base short and J 12 bases short, with 7 bases between. CDR1 and CDR2 from the germline V gene are SGHVS and FQNEAQ. The CDR3 length is 11 residues. The CDR3 DNA reads as TGTGCCAGCAGCTTAGAGTTTGGGCAGTTCTTC. This gives the protein CASSLEFGQFF.

This sequence joins TRBV6-1 and TRBJ2-5; 7 bases agree with TRBD1. V was clipped by 7 bases and J by 0 bases; unmatched bases: 5. Germline loops: CDR1 MNHNS, CDR2 SASEGT. This CDR3 is built from 14 residues. This chain's CDR3 is CASTPGQDQETQYF. The CDR3 bases are TGTGCCAGCACCCCCGGACAGGACCAAGAGACCCAGTACTTC.